These T cell receptor beta chains were read from a single sample in a study of T-cell reconstitution after alpha-beta-depleted transplantation in children. MiXCR was run by TCRdb on the PCR reads, yielding one entry per CDR3 protein. The top ten clones hold around 2% of a sample with hundreds of thousands of distinct CDR3 sequences, roughly 13% of them seen once. Source: PBMCs, mostly from graft donor cells, taken 360 days after TCRalphabeta/CD19-depleted stem cell transplant. Receptor source: a male patient between 10 and 17 years old who had a stem cell transplant for acute myeloid leukemia, so the T cells may come from the graft donor. CDR3s include the opening cysteine and the closing phenylalanine or tryptophan. Each record gives: clone size, V gene, J gene, D gene, CDR3 protein, CDR3 DNA. D genes are given only for firm matches. Size is omitted from some rows. Given values are once, few, many or a class for expanded clones.

many	TRBV2	TRBJ2-1	-	CASSVPLNEQFF	TGTGCCAGCAGTGTTCCGTTGAATGAGCAGTTCTTC
many	TRBV7-2	TRBJ2-7	-	CASRQPGLFYEQYF	TGTGCCAGCAGGCAACCGGGACTCTTCTACGAGCAGTACTTC
-	TRBV5-5	TRBJ2-1	-	CASSLYGPYNEQFF	TGTGCCAGCAGCTTGTACGGGCCCTACAATGAGCAGTTCTTC
few	TRBV27	TRBJ2-3	-	CASSFRLAPTDTQYF	TGTGCCAGCAGTTTTAGGCTAGCTCCTACAGATACGCAGTATTTT
-	TRBV19	TRBJ2-5	TRBD1	CASSTVTGSETQYF	TGTGCCAGTAGTACCGTGACAGGGAGCGAGACCCAGTACTTC
-	TRBV7-2	TRBJ2-3	TRBD2	CASSRMAGGTDTQYF	TGTGCCAGCAGCCGCATGGCGGGAGGCACAGATACGCAGTATTTT
-	TRBV5-6	TRBJ2-2	TRBD2	CASRSGLAVNTGELFF	TGTGCCAGCAGAAGTGGACTAGCGGTTAACACCGGGGAGCTGTTTTTT
few	TRBV6-2/TRBV6-3	TRBJ2-3	TRBD2	CASSRSLGLAASTDTQYF	TGTGCCAGCAGTCGAAGCTTAGGACTAGCGGCGTCCACAGATACGCAGTATTTT
many	TRBV28	TRBJ2-7	-	CASSLAGRYYEQYF	TGTGCCAGCAGTTTGGCGGGGAGATACTACGAGCAGTACTTC
-	TRBV9	TRBJ2-1	-	CASSVGHAEQFF	TGTGCCAGCAGCGTAGGTCACGCCGAGCAGTTCTTC
-	TRBV12-3/TRBV12-4	TRBJ2-7	-	CASSLTQKGSYEQYF	TGTGCCAGCAGTTTGACTCAAAAAGGCTCCTACGAGCAGTACTTC
-	TRBV6-6	TRBJ2-1	-	CATGISSYNEQFF	TGTGCCACCGGGATAAGCTCCTACAATGAGCAGTTCTTC
many	TRBV12-3/TRBV12-4	TRBJ2-3	TRBD2	CASSPTSGRGTDTQYF	TGTGCCAGCAGTCCGACTAGCGGGAGAGGCACAGATACGCAGTATTTT
-	TRBV28	TRBJ1-5	-	CASSLYRGGEIAMGPQHF	TGTGCCAGCAGTTTATATAGGGGGGGAGAGATCGCAATGGGGCCCCAGCATTTT
many	TRBV28	TRBJ2-1	TRBD2	CASTFSGRALGSYEQFF	TGTGCCAGCACTTTTAGCGGGAGGGCCCTTGGTAGCTATGAGCAGTTCTTC
many	TRBV29-1	TRBJ2-2	-	CSVGRRPTGELFF	TGCAGCGTTGGTCGCAGGCCCACCGGGGAGCTGTTTTTT
few	TRBV7-8	TRBJ2-2	TRBD2	CASTHDQAGGTGELFF	TGTGCCAGCACCCATGATCAAGCGGGAGGAACCGGGGAGCTGTTTTTT
-	TRBV10-3	TRBJ2-7	-	CAISVPAGEQYF	TGTGCCATCAGTGTTCCCGCGGGCGAGCAGTACTTC
-	TRBV7-8	TRBJ2-7	TRBD1	CASRLGQGAREQYF	TGTGCCAGCAGATTGGGACAGGGGGCGCGGGAGCAGTACTTC
-	TRBV20-1	TRBJ2-3	TRBD2	CSASPLAGATDTQYF	TGCAGTGCTAGCCCTCTAGCGGGAGCCACAGATACGCAGTATTTT
few	TRBV29-1	TRBJ2-1	-	CSVEGTPANEQFF	TGCAGCGTTGAAGGGACTCCCGCGAATGAGCAGTTCTTC
few	TRBV6-5	TRBJ2-6	-	CASSFGALSSGANVLTF	TGTGCCAGCAGTTTCGGGGCCCTGAGCTCTGGGGCCAACGTCCTGACTTTC
few	TRBV20-1	TRBJ1-4	-	CSAPRGYATNEKLFF	TGCAGTGCTCCAAGGGGCTATGCAACTAATGAAAAACTGTTTTTT
few	TRBV27	TRBJ2-7	TRBD2	CASSGGEEQYF	TGTGCCAGCAGTGGGGGGGAAGAGCAGTACTTC
few	TRBV18	TRBJ2-3	TRBD2	CASSQLAGTRGTQYF	TGTGCCAGCTCGCAACTAGCGGGCACTAGGGGTACGCAGTATTTT
few	TRBV11-2	TRBJ2-4	-	CASSPSGNIQYF	TGTGCCAGCAGCCCATCGGGGAACATTCAGTACTTC
-	TRBV27	TRBJ1-3	-	CASSVGTLGNTIYF	TGTGCCAGCAGCGTCGGGACTCTCGGAAACACCATATATTTT
-	TRBV7-8	TRBJ1-2	-	CASSLGYSNYGYTF	TGTGCCAGCAGCTTAGGGTACAGTAACTATGGCTACACCTTC
-	TRBV20-1	TRBJ2-3	-	CSARLSGYSTDTQYF	TGCAGTGCTAGACTCTCCGGGTATAGCACAGATACGCAGTATTTT
few	TRBV12-5	TRBJ2-2	-	CASGLVASRRDTGELFF	TGTGCTAGTGGTTTGGTGGCCAGTCGACGGGACACCGGGGAGCTGTTTTTT
-	TRBV20-1	TRBJ1-5	-	CSARGGPGLYSNQPQHF	TGCAGTGCTAGGGGAGGGCCCGGGCTTTATAGCAATCAGCCCCAGCATTTT
many	TRBV9	TRBJ2-1	-	CASSVLDSSGYNEQFF	TGTGCCAGCAGCGTCCTGGACAGCAGCGGATACAATGAGCAGTTCTTC
-	TRBV7-2	TRBJ1-2	TRBD1	CASTLRTGEYGYTF	TGTGCCAGCACCTTACGGACAGGGGAGTATGGCTACACCTTC
few	TRBV3-1	TRBJ2-1	TRBD2	CASSQDYSGSRCEQFF	TGTGCCAGCAGCCAAGATTATAGCGGGAGTCGTTGTGAGCAGTTCTTC
many	TRBV3-1	TRBJ2-3	TRBD2	CASSQTSFYTDTQYF	TGTGCCAGCAGCCAGACTAGCTTCTACACAGATACGCAGTATTTT
many	TRBV5-5	TRBJ2-7	TRBD1	CASSWATGEAYEQYF	TGTGCCAGCAGCTGGGCGACAGGGGAAGCCTACGAGCAGTACTTC
-	TRBV28	TRBJ2-5	-	CASSLYERTYGETQYF	TGTGCCAGCAGTTTATACGAGCGGACTTACGGAGAGACCCAGTACTTC
few	TRBV6-5	TRBJ2-7	-	CASSTLDRVWDEQYF	TGTGCCAGCAGTACTCTTGATAGGGTTTGGGACGAGCAGTACTTC
many	TRBV6-5	TRBJ2-7	TRBD1	CASSSMGQGAREQYF	TGTGCCAGCAGTTCAATGGGACAGGGGGCGCGTGAGCAGTACTTC
-	TRBV10-3	TRBJ2-3	-	CAIKRSADPSTDTQYF	TGTGCCATCAAGAGATCAGCGGATCCTAGCACAGATACGCAGTATTTT
few	TRBV12-3/TRBV12-4	TRBJ2-7	-	CASSYTLSGGGYEQYF	TGTGCCAGCAGCTATACACTATCCGGGGGAGGTTACGAGCAGTACTTC
few	TRBV4-3	TRBJ2-3	-	CASSQDPLDTQYF	TGCGCCAGCAGCCAAGATCCCTTGGATACGCAGTATTTT
few	TRBV29-1	TRBJ1-1	TRBD1	CSVRADRGLSAEAFF	TGCAGCGTTCGGGCGGACAGGGGGCTCTCAGCTGAAGCTTTCTTT
-	TRBV24-1	TRBJ2-5	-	CATSDLPGSETQYF	TGTGCCACCAGTGATTTGCCCGGGAGTGAGACCCAGTACTTC
few	TRBV4-3	TRBJ1-2	TRBD1	CASSQVLGQGGGYTF	TGCGCCAGCAGCCAAGTTCTCGGACAGGGAGGAGGCTACACCTTC
many	TRBV12-3/TRBV12-4	TRBJ2-2	TRBD1	CASSRKQGAVSDAGELFF	TGTGCCAGCAGTAGAAAACAGGGGGCGGTTTCAGATGCCGGGGAGCTGTTTTTT
-	TRBV30	TRBJ1-1	-	CAWSPTGRAFF	TGTGCCTGGAGTCCCACAGGGAGAGCTTTCTTT
few	TRBV20-1	TRBJ2-1	-	CSPLSNEQFF	TGCAGTCCCTTATCCAATGAGCAGTTCTTC
few	TRBV12-3/TRBV12-4	TRBJ2-5	TRBD1	CASSPSSDRGETQYF	TGTGCCAGCAGTCCTTCATCGGACAGGGGGGAGACCCAGTACTTC
-	TRBV27	TRBJ2-2	TRBD1	CASVDRVGSAGELFF	TGTGCCAGCGTGGACAGGGTGGGTTCGGCCGGGGAGCTGTTTTTT